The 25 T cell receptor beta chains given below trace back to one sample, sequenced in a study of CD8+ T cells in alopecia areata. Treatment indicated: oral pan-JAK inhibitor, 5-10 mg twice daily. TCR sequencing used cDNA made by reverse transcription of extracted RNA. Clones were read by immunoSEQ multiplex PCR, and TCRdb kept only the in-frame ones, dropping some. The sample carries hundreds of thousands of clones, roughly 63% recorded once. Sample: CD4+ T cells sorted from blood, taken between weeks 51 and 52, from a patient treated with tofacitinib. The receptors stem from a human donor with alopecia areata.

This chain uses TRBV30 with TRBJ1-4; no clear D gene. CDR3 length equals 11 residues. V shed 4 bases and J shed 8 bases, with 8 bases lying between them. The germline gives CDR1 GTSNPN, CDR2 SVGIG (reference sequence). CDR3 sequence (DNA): TGTGCCTGGACCCACAGCGAAAAACTGTTTTTT. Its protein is CAWTHSEKLFF.

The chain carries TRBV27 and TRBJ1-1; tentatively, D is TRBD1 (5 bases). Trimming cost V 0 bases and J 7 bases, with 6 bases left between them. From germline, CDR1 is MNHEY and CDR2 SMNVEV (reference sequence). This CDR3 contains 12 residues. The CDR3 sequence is CASSLSTGEAFF. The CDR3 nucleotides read TGTGCCAGCAGTTTATCCACAGGTGAAGCTTTCTTT.

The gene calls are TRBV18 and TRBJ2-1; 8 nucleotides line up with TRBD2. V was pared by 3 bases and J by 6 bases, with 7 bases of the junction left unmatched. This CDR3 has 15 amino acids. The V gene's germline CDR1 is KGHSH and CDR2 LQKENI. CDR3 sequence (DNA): TGTGCCAGCTCACCTCCGGGACTAGGGGGCAATGAGCAGTTCTTC. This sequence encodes CASSPPGLGGNEQFF.

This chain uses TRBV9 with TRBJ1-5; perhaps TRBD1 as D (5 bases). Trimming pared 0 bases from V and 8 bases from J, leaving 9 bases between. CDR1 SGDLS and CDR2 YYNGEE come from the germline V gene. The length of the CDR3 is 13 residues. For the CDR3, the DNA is TGTGCCAGCAGCGTAGGGGTAGGGGAGCCCCAGCATTTT. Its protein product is CASSVGVGEPQHF. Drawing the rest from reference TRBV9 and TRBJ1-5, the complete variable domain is DSGVTQTPKHLITATGQRVTLRCSPRSGDLSVYWYQQSLDQGLQFLIQYYNGEERAKGNILERFSAQQFPDLHSELNLSSLELGDSALYFCASSVGVGEPQHFGDGTRLSIL.

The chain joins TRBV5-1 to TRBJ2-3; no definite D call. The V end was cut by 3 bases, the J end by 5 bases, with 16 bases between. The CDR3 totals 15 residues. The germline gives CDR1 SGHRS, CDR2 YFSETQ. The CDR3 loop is CASSSGRLLGDTQYF. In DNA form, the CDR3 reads TGCGCCAGCAGCTCAGGACGACTTTTGGGAGATACGCAGTATTTT.

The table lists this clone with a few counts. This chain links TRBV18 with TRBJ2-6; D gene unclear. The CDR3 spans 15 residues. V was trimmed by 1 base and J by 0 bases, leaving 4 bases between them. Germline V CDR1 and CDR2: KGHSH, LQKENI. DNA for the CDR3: TGTGCCAGCTCACCACTAGGCTCTGGGGCCAACGTCCTGACTTTC. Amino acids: CASSPLGSGANVLTF. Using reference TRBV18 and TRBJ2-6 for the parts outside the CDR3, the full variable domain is NAGVMQNPRHLVRRRGQEARLRCSPMKGHSHVYWYRQLPEEGLKFMVYLQKENIIDESGMPKERFSAEFPKEGPSILRIQQVVRGDSAAYFCASSPLGSGANVLTFGAGSRLTVL.

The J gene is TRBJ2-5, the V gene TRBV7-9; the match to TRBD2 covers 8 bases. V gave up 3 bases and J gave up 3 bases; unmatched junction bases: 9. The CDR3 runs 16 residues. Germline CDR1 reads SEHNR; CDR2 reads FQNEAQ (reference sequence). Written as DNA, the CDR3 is TGTGCCAGCAGCTTCCCCTCGGGGGGGAGGAAAGAGACCCAGTACTTC. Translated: CASSFPSGGRKETQYF. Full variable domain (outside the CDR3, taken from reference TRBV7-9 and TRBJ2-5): DTGVSQNPRHKITKRGQNVTFRCDPISEHNRLYWYRQTLGQGPEFLTYFQNEAQLEKSRLLSDRFSAERPKGSFSTLEIQRTEQGDSAMYLCASSFPSGGRKETQYFGPGTRLLVL.

This CDR3 is CASSLDSAGEQFF. CDR3 nucleotides: TGTGCCAGCAGCCTGGACTCCGCTGGGGAGCAGTTCTTC. The rearrangement links TRBV7-2 to TRBJ2-1; perhaps TRBD2 as D (5 bases). V was pared by 5 bases and J by 10 bases, with 15 bases between. The CDR3 sequence is 13 residues long. Germline V lookup: CDR1 SGHTA, CDR2 FQGNSA.

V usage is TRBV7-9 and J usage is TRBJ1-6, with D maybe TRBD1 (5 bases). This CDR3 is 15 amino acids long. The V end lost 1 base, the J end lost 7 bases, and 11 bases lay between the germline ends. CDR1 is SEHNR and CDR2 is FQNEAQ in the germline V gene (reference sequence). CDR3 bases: TGTGCCAGCAGCTTAGGGCAGGGCCCCAATTCACCCCTCCACTTT. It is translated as CASSLGQGPNSPLHF.

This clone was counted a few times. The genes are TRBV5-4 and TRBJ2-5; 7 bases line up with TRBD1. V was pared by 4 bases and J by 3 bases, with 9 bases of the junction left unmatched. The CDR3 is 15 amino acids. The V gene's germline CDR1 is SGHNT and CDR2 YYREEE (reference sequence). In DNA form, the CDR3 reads TGTGCCAGCAGCGTTGACAGGGCAGTCGAAGAGACCCAGTACTTC. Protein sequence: CASSVDRAVEETQYF.

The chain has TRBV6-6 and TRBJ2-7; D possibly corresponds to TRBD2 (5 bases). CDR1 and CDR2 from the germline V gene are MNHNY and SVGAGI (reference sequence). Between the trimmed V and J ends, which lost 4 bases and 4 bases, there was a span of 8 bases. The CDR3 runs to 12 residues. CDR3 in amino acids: CASSSPGYEQYF. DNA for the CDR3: TGTGCCAGCAGTTCCCCGGGGTACGAGCAGTACTTC.

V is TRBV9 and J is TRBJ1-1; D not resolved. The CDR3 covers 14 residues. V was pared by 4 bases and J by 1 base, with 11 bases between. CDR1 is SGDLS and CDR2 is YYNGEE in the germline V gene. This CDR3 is CASSTQPQNTEAFF. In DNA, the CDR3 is TGTGCCAGCAGCACACAGCCTCAGAACACTGAAGCTTTCTTT.

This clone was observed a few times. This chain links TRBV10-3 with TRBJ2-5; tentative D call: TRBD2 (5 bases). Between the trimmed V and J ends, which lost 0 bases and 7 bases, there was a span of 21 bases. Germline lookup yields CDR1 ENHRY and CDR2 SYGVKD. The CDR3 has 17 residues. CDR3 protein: CAISESPQPTAAGTQYF. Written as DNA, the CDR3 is TGTGCCATCAGTGAGTCACCTCAGCCCACAGCGGCCGGGACCCAGTACTTC.

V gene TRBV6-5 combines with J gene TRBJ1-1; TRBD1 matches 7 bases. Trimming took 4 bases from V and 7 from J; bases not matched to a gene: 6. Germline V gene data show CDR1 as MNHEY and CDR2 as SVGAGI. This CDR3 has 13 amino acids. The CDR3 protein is CASSFVRDSEAFF. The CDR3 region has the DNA TGTGCCAGCAGTTTCGTCAGGGACAGTGAAGCTTTCTTT.

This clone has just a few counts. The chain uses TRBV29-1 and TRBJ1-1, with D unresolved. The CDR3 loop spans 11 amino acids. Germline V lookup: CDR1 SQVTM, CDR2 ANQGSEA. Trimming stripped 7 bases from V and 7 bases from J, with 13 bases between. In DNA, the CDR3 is TGCAGCGCTACGCTGGTCGGTGAAGCTTTCTTT. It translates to CSATLVGEAFF.

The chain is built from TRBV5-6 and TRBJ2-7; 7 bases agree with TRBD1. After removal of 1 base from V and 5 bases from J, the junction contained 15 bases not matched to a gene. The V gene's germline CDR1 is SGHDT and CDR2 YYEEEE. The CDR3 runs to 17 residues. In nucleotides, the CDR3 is TGTGCCAGCAGCTTGTCACCGTCCGGGACAGATAGCAACGAGCAGTACTTC. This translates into CASSLSPSGTDSNEQYF.

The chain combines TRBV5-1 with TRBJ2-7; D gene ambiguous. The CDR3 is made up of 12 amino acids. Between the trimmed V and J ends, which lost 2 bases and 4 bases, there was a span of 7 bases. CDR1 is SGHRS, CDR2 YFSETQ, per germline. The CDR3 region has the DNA TGCGCCAGCAGCTTTGACGGGTACGAGCAGTACTTC. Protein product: CASSFDGYEQYF.

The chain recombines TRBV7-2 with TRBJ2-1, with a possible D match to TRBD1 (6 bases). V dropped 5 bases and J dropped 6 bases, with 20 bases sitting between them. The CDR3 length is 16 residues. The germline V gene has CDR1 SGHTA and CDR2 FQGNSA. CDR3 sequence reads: CASSIEGGPYGNEQFF. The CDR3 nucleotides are TGTGCCAGCAGCATAGAAGGGGGACCCTATGGCAATGAGCAGTTCTTC. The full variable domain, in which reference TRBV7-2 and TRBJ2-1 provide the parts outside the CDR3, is GAGVSQSPSNKVTEKGKDVELRCDPISGHTALYWYRQSLGQGLEFLIYFQGNSAPDKSGLPSDRFSAERTGGSVSTLTIQRTQQEDSAVYLCASSIEGGPYGNEQFFGPGTRLTVL.

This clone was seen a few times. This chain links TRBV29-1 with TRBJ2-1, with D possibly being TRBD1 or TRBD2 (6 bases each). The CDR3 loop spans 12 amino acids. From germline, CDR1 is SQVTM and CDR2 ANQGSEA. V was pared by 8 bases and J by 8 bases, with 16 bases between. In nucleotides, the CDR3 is TGCAGCACCCGGGGGCTCGCGGATGAGCAGTTCTTC. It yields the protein CSTRGLADEQFF.

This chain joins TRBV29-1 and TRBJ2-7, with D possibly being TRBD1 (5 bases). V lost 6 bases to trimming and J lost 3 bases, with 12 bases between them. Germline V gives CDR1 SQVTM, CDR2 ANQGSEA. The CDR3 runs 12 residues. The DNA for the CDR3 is TGCAGCGTCTCAGGGTTTGGCTACGAGCAGTACTTC. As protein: CSVSGFGYEQYF.

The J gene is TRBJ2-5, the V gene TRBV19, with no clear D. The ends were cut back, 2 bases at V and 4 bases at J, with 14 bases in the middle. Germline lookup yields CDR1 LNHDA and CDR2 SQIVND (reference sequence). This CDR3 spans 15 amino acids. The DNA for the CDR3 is TGTGCCAGTAGTATAAGAACCCCGATTCGAGAGACCCAGTACTTC. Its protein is CASSIRTPIRETQYF.

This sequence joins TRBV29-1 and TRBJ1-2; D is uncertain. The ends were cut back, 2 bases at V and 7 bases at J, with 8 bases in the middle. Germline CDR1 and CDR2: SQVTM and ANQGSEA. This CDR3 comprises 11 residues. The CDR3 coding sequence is TGCAGCGTTGAACTTTTAGGTGGCTACACCTTC. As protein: CSVELLGGYTF.

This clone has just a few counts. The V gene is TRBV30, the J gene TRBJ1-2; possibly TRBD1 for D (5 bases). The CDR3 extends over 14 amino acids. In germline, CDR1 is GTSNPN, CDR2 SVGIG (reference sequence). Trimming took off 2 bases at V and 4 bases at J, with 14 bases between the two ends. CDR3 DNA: TGTGCCTGGAGTCCCGGGACGGAGAGCTATGGCTACACCTTC. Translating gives CAWSPGTESYGYTF. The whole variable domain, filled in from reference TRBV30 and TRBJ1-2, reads SQTIHQWPATLVQPVGSPLSLECTVEGTSNPNLYWYRQAAGRGLQLLFYSVGIGQISSEVPQNLSASRPQDRQFILSSKKLLLSDSGFYLCAWSPGTESYGYTFGSGTRLTVV.

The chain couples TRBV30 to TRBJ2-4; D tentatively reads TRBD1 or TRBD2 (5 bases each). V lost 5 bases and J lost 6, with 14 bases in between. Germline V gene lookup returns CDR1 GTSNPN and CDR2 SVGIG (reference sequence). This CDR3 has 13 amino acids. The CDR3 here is CAWENRGLNIQYF. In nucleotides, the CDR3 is TGTGCCTGGGAGAACCGGGGCTTAAACATTCAGTACTTC. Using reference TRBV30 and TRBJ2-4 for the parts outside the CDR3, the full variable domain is SQTIHQWPATLVQPVGSPLSLECTVEGTSNPNLYWYRQAAGRGLQLLFYSVGIGQISSEVPQNLSASRPQDRQFILSSKKLLLSDSGFYLCAWENRGLNIQYFGAGTRLSVL.

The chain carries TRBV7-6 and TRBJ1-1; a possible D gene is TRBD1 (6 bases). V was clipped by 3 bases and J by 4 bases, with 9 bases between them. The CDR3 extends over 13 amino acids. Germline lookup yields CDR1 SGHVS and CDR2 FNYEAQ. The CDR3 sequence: CASSFTGFTEAFF. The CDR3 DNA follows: TGTGCCAGCAGCTTCACAGGGTTCACTGAAGCTTTCTTT.